This T cell receptor beta chain was sequenced in a study of blood T cell repertoires in COVID-19. The cohort comprised adults aged 18 to 89 years residing in about 25 US areas. Profiling relied on immunoSEQ multiplex PCR, and the TCRdb table lists in-frame clones only, not all of them. The profile shows about 190,000 clones, roughly 80% of them singletons. As concerns this clone: Other nucleotide sequences from this sample produce the same CDR3.

Sequencing was carried out using PBMCs or T cells enriched from blood (not recorded which). The source of this sequence is a young woman who had recovered from COVID-19.

The CDR3 DNA follows: TGTGCCAGCTCACCACTGGACAGCCTGAACACTGAAGCTTTCTTT. Translated: CASSPLDSLNTEAFF. V is TRBV18 and J is TRBJ1-1; maybe TRBD1 (6 bases). V lost 1 base, J lost 0 bases, and 9 bases lay in between. The V gene's germline CDR1 is KGHSH and CDR2 LQKENI. CDR3 length: 15 residues.